This T cell receptor beta chain was retrieved from a study of radiation and T cells in renal cell carcinoma. Overall study results and limits: Pretreatment tumor biopsies were lacking, so baseline clonotypes are unknown. From baseline, blood top tumor clonotypes peaked at 2 weeks post-radiation.

To note about this clone: Its antigen is unidentified.

This sample's time point: blood 4 weeks post-SBRT, at nephrectomy. Treatment defined: 15 Gy SBRT to primary tumor, nephrectomy 4 weeks later. V was clipped by 8 bases and J by 1 base, with 17 bases between them. This CDR3 comprises 15 residues. CDR1 and CDR2 from the germline V gene are SEHNR and FQNEAQ (reference sequence). Sequencing was performed with immunoSEQ multiplex PCR; in TCRdb, only in-frame clones are kept and a portion is missing. Among about 83,000 clones, over 80% were seen once, and the ten largest hold 2% to 3%. The sample consisted of blood, taken from a patient whose treatment included radiotherapy and nephrectomy. This sequence joins TRBV7-9 and TRBJ1-1, with D perhaps matching TRBD1 (5 bases). This sequence was found in a woman aged 55-70 years with renal cell carcinoma. The CDR3 region has the DNA TGTGCCAGCGCCAGAGGGGCCCCTACGAACACTGAAGCTTTCTTT. Translated: CASARGAPTNTEAFF.